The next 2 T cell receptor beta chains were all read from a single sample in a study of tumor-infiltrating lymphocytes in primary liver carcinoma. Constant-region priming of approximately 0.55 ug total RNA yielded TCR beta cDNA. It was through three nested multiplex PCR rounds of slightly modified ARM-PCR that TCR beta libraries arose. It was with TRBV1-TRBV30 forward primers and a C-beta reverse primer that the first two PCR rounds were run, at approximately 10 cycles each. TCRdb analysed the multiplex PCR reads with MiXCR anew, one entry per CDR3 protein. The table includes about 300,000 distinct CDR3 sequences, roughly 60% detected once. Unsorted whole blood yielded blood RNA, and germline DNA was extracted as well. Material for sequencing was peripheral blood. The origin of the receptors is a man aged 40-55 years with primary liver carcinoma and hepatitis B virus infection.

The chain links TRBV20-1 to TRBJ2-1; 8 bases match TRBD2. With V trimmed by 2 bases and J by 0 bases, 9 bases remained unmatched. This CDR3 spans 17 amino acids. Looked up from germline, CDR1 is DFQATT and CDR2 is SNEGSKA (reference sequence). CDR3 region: CSARSYLAGSSYNEQFF. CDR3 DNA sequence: TGCAGTGCTAGATCGTACTTAGCGGGGAGCTCCTACAATGAGCAGTTCTTC.

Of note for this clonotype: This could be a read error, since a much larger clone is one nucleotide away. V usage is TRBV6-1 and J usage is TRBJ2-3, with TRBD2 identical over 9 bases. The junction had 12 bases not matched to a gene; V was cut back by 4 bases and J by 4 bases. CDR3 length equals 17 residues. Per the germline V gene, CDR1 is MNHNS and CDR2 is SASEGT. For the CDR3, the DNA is TGTGCCAGCAGTGGACGGTTAGCGGGAGCTCGATCAGATACGCAGTATTTT. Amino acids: CASSGRLAGARSDTQYF.